This is a list of T cell receptor beta chains from one sample in a study of CD8+CD57+ T cells in acquired aplastic anemia. TCRdb re-derived calls from the reads in MiXCR, one entry per CDR3 protein. The sample comprises around 180,000 distinct CDR3 sequences, approximately 60% of which are singletons, and about 41% rests with the top ten. Sequenced sample: sorted CD4+, CD8+, or CD8+CD57+ T cells (not recorded which) from PBMCs. The receptors stem from a human donor in good health. The CDR3 runs from the conserved cysteine through the conserved F or W. The D gene is left open where the match is weak. For some rows the clone size is stated as once, few or many, or as a class when expanded; others skip it.

j_gene: TRBJ2-7; abundance: many; d_gene: TRBD2; v_gene: TRBV25-1; CDR3aa: CASSEYGLAGVFAVNEQYF; CDR3nt: TGTGCCAGCAGTGAATATGGACTAGCGGGAGTCTTTGCTGTCAACGAGCAGTACTTC
j_gene: TRBJ2-4; abundance: NA; d_gene: TRBD1; v_gene: TRBV7-9; CDR3aa: CASSAPGQGSKNIQYF; CDR3nt: TGCGCCAGCAGCGCGCCGGGACAGGGATCCAAAAACATTCAGTACTTC
j_gene: TRBJ2-2; abundance: NA; d_gene: TRBD2; v_gene: TRBV19; CDR3aa: CASASGYTGELFF; CDR3nt: TGTGCCAGTGCTAGCGGATACACCGGGGAGCTGTTTTTT
j_gene: TRBJ2-5; abundance: NA; d_gene: TRBD2; v_gene: TRBV14; CDR3aa: CASSQDGTSKETQYF; CDR3nt: TGTGCCAGCAGCCAAGACGGGACTAGCAAGGAGACCCAGTACTTC
j_gene: TRBJ2-7; abundance: few; d_gene: TRBD1; v_gene: TRBV19; CDR3aa: CASSPGQIYEQYF; CDR3nt: TGTGCCAGTAGTCCGGGACAGATCTACGAGCAGTACTTC
j_gene: TRBJ2-7; abundance: many; d_gene: NA; v_gene: TRBV4-3; CDR3aa: CASSPTLSGGGEQYF; CDR3nt: TGCGCCAGCAGCCCGACATTATCAGGGGGGGGAGAGCAGTACTTC
j_gene: TRBJ2-3; abundance: NA; d_gene: NA; v_gene: TRBV12-3/TRBV12-4; CDR3aa: CASSASGTQYF; CDR3nt: TGTGCCAGCAGTGCTTCGGGCACGCAGTATTTT
j_gene: TRBJ1-6; abundance: NA; d_gene: NA; v_gene: TRBV7-9; CDR3aa: CASNPNGNSPLHF; CDR3nt: TGTGCCAGCAATCCTAACGGGAATTCACCCCTCCACTTT
j_gene: TRBJ2-1; abundance: NA; d_gene: NA; v_gene: TRBV7-2; CDR3aa: CASSLAPLVNEQFF; CDR3nt: TGTGCCAGCAGCTTAGCGCCACTAGTCAATGAGCAGTTCTTC
j_gene: TRBJ1-1; abundance: NA; d_gene: NA; v_gene: TRBV7-8; CDR3aa: CASSLVRGTEAFF; CDR3nt: TGTGCCAGCAGTTTAGTTAGAGGCACTGAAGCTTTCTTT
j_gene: TRBJ2-5; abundance: many; d_gene: TRBD2; v_gene: TRBV9; CDR3aa: CASRREGQETQYF; CDR3nt: TGTGCCAGCAGGCGGGAGGGGCAAGAGACCCAGTACTTC
j_gene: TRBJ1-6; abundance: NA; d_gene: NA; v_gene: TRBV10-3; CDR3aa: CAIRGPLDSPLHF; CDR3nt: TGTGCCATCAGGGGACCCCTGGATTCACCCCTCCACTTT
j_gene: TRBJ2-7; abundance: few; d_gene: NA; v_gene: TRBV29-1; CDR3aa: CSAGTAAYEQYF; CDR3nt: TGCAGCGCCGGGACTGCGGCCTACGAGCAGTACTTC
j_gene: TRBJ1-2; abundance: NA; d_gene: NA; v_gene: TRBV20-1; CDR3aa: CSARETVDPYCYTF; CDR3nt: TGCAGTGCTAGAGAGACAGTAGACCCTTATTGCTACACCTTC
j_gene: TRBJ2-7; abundance: NA; d_gene: TRBD2; v_gene: TRBV20-1; CDR3aa: CSAREPSGSEYEQYF; CDR3nt: TGCAGTGCTAGAGAGCCTAGCGGGAGCGAGTACGAGCAGTACTTC
j_gene: TRBJ1-1; abundance: NA; d_gene: NA; v_gene: TRBV7-2; CDR3aa: CASSRNWAMNTEAFF; CDR3nt: TGTGCCAGCAGCCGGAACTGGGCCATGAACACTGAAGCTTTCTTT
j_gene: TRBJ2-7; abundance: NA; d_gene: NA; v_gene: TRBV6-5; CDR3aa: CASSPGHDYEQYF; CDR3nt: TGTGCCAGCAGTCCGGGACATGACTACGAGCAGTACTTC
j_gene: TRBJ2-1; abundance: NA; d_gene: TRBD1; v_gene: TRBV2; CDR3aa: CASNLDRNNEQFF; CDR3nt: TGTGCCAGCAACCTGGACAGGAACAATGAGCAGTTCTTC